The sequence of this T cell receptor (beta chain) was determined in a study of cytotoxic CD8 clonotypes in ibrutinib-treated CLL. Study findings and constraints: Starting clonality was above that of age-matched healthy donors and tracked circulating CD8+ T-cell counts. Public clonotypes showed up rarely, and on treatment they shrank or held steady. The clonality went up when patients responded to ibrutinib and dropped back toward baseline at progression.

Assay: immunoSEQ multiplex PCR; the TCRdb copy retains only in-frame clones and omits some. This sample has about 120,000 clones, with approximately 58% found just once. Notes on this clone: Its specificity is unknown.

CDR1 LGHNA and CDR2 YNFKEQ come from the germline V gene. The CDR3 runs to 14 residues. Trimming took 1 base from V and 6 from J; bases not matched to a gene: 1. About 2.2 micrograms of genomic DNA came from cryopreserved PBMCs for TCR beta libraries. The receptor was derived from a human donor with chronic lymphocytic leukemia. The material was PBMCs, obtained after 24 months of ibrutinib treatment. The rearrangement joins TRBV4-2 to TRBJ1-1; 11 nucleotides line up with TRBD1. CDR3 loop: CASSQVGQGAEAFF. The CDR3 DNA sequence: TGTGCCAGCAGCCAAGTGGGACAGGGGGCTGAAGCTTTCTTT.